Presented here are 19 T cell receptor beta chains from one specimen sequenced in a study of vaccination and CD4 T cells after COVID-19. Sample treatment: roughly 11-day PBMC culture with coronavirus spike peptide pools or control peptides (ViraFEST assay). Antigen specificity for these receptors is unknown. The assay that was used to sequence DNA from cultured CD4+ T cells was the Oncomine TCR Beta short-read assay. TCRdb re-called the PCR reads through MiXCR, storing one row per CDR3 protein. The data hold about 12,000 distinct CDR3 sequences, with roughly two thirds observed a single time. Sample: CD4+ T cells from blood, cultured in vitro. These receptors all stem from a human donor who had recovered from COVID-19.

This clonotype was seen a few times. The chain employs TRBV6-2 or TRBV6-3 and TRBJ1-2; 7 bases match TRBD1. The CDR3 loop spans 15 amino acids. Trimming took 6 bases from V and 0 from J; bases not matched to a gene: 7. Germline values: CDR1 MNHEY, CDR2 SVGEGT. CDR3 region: CASSQGGSPNYGYTF. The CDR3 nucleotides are TGTGCCAGCAGCCAGGGGGGCAGCCCTAACTATGGCTACACCTTC.

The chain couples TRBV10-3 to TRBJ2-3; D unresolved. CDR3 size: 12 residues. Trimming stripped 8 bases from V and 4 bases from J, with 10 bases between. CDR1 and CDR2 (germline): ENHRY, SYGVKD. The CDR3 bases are TGTGCCATCGGAACGGAGCCAGATACGCAGTATTTT. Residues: CAIGTEPDTQYF.

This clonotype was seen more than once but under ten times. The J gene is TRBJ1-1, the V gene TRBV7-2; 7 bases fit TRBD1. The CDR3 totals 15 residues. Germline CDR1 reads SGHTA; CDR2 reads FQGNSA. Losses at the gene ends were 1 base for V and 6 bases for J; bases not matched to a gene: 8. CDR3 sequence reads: CASSLDQGGIPEAFF. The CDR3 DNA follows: TGTGCCAGCAGCTTAGACCAGGGGGGAATCCCTGAAGCTTTCTTT.

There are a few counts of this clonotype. The chain's CDR3 is CASSPDGLSNQPQHF. The CDR3 coding sequence is TGTGCCAGCAGCCCGGACGGGCTTAGCAATCAGCCCCAGCATTTT. The gene calls are TRBV6-1 and TRBJ1-5; D not resolved. The CDR3 loop spans 15 amino acids. V was pared by 6 bases and J by 0 bases, with 12 bases between. The V gene's germline CDR1 is MNHNS and CDR2 SASEGT.

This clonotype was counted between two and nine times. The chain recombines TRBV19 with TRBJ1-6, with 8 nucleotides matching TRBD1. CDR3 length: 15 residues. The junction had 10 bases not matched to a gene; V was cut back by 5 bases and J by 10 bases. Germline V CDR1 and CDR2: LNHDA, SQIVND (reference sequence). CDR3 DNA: TGTGCCAGTAGTCAGGGGGCCTCATACGGGTCACCCCTCCACTTT. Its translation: CASSQGASYGSPLHF.

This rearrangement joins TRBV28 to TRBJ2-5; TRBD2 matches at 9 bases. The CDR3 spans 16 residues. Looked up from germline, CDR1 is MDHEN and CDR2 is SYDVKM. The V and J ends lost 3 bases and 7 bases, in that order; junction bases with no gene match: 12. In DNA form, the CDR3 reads TGTGCCAGCAGTTTCGCCTCGCGGGAGGGCCCCCGGACCCAGTACTTC. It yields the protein CASSFASREGPRTQYF.

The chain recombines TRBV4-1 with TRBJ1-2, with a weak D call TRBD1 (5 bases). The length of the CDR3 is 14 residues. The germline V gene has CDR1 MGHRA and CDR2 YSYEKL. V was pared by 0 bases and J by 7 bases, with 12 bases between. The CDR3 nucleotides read TGCGCCAGCAGCCAAGAGAGCAGGGTCCGTGGCTACACCTTC. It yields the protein CASSQESRVRGYTF.

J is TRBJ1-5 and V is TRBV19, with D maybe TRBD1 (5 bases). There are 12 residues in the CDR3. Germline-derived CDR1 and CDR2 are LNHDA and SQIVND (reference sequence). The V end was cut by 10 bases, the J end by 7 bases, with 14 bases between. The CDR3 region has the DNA TGTGCCACTAGGGACCTAGGGCAGCCCCAGCATTTT. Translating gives CATRDLGQPQHF.

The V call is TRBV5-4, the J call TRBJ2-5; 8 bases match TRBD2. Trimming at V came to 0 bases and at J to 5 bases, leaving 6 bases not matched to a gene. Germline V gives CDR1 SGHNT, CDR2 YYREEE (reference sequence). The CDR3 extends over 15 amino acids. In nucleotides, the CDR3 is TGTGCCAGCAGCTTGGCAGGGCGGGGGGTGGAGACCCAGTACTTC. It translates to CASSLAGRGVETQYF.

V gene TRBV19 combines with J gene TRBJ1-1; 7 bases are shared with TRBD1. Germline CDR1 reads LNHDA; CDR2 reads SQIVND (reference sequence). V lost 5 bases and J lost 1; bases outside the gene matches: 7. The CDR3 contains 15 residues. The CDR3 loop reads CASSPRQGRNTEAFF. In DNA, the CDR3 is TGTGCCAGTAGTCCCCGACAGGGTAGGAACACTGAAGCTTTCTTT.

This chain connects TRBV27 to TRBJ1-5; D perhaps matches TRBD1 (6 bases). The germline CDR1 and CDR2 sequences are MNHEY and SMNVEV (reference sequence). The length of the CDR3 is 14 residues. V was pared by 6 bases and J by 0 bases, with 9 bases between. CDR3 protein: CASSRGDSNQPQHF. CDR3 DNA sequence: TGTGCCAGCAGCAGGGGAGATAGCAATCAGCCCCAGCATTTT.

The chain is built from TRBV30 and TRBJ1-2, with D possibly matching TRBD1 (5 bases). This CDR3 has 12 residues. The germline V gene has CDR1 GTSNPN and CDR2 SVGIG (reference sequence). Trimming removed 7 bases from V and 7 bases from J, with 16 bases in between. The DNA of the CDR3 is TGTGCCTCAGGGTCTGCTAGGGGTGGCTACACCTTC. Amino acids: CASGSARGGYTF.

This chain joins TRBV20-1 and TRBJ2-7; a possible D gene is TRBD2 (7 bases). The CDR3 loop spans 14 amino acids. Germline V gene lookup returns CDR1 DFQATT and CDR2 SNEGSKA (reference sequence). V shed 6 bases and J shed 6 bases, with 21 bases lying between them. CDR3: CSAHPPGGGGEQYF. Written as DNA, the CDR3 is TGCAGTGCCCACCCCCCGGGGGGCGGCGGCGAGCAGTACTTC.

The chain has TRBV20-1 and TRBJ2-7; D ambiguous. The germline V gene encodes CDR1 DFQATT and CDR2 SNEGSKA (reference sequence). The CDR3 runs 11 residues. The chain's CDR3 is CMAANSYEQYF. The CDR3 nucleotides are TGCATGGCGGCCAACTCCTACGAGCAGTACTTC.

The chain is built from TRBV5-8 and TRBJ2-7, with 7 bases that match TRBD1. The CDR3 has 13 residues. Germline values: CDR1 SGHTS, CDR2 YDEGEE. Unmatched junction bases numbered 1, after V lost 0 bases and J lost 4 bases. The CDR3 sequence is CASSLVQGYEQYF. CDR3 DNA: TGTGCCAGCAGCTTGGTACAGGGGTACGAGCAGTACTTC.

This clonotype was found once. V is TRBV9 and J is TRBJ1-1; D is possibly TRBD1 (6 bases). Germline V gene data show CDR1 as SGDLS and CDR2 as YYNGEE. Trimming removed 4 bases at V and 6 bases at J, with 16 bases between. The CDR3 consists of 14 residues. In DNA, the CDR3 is TGTGCCAGCAGCCACCGGGACGCAGGGGCTGAAGCTTTCTTT. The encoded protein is CASSHRDAGAEAFF.

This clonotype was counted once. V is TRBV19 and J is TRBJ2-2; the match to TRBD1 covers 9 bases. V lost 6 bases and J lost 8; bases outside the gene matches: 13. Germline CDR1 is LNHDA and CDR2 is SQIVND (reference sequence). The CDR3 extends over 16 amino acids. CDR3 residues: CASSRDRGKSWGELFF. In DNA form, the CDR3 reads TGTGCCAGTAGCCGCGACAGGGGGAAATCCTGGGGGGAGCTGTTTTTT.

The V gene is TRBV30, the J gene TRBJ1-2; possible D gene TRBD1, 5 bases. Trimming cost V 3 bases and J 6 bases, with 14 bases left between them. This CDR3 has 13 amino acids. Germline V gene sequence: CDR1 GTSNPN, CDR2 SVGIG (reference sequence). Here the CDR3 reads CAWSPKGSHGYTF. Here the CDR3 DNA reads TGTGCCTGGAGCCCGAAGGGGAGCCATGGCTACACCTTC. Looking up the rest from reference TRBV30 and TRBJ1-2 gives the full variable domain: SQTIHQWPATLVQPVGSPLSLECTVEGTSNPNLYWYRQAAGRGLQLLFYSVGIGQISSEVPQNLSASRPQDRQFILSSKKLLLSDSGFYLCAWSPKGSHGYTFGSGTRLTVV.

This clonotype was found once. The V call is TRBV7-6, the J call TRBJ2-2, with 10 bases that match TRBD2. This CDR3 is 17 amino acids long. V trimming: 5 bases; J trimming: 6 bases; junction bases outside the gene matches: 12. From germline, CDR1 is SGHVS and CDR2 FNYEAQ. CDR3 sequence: CASSPRASGSFPGELFF. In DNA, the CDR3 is TGTGCCAGCAGCCCGCGGGCTAGCGGGAGTTTCCCCGGGGAGCTGTTTTTT.